This is a list of T cell receptor beta chains from one sample in a study of T cells in Graves' hyperthyroidism and ophthalmopathy. TCRdb used MiXCR to reprocess the multiplex PCR reads, holding one entry per CDR3 protein. The sample shows about 290,000 distinct CDR3 sequences, about 14% of them seen only once. Source material: blood. These receptors were taken from a woman in her 30s with Graves' hyperthyroidism that later progressed to Graves' ophthalmopathy. The CDR3 runs from the conserved cysteine through the conserved F or W. The order of the fields is D gene, V gene, J gene, clone size, CDR3 DNA, CDR3 protein. The D gene is left open where the match is weak. For some rows the clone size is stated as once, few or many, or as a class when expanded; others skip it.

D gene: -; V gene: TRBV27; J gene: TRBJ2-7; clone size: many; CDR3 DNA: TGTGCCAGCAGTTTCTTGGACTCTTTCCACGAGCAGTACTTC; CDR3 protein: CASSFLDSFHEQYF
D gene: TRBD2; V gene: TRBV7-2; J gene: TRBJ2-1; clone size: -; CDR3 DNA: TGTGCCAGCAGCCGTCCGGGACTAGCGGGGATCTACAATGAGCAGTTCTTC; CDR3 protein: CASSRPGLAGIYNEQFF
D gene: TRBD2; V gene: TRBV5-1; J gene: TRBJ2-7; clone size: many; CDR3 DNA: TGCGCCAGCAGCCTTTCGGGAGGGCCATACGAGCAGTACTTC; CDR3 protein: CASSLSGGPYEQYF
D gene: -; V gene: TRBV4-2; J gene: TRBJ2-6; clone size: -; CDR3 DNA: TGTGCCAGCAGCCAAGACCCAGTCCCCTCTGGGGCCAACGTCCTGACTTTC; CDR3 protein: CASSQDPVPSGANVLTF
D gene: -; V gene: TRBV29-1; J gene: TRBJ2-1; clone size: many; CDR3 DNA: TGCAGCGTGGGTAGCGACAATGAGCAGTTCTTC; CDR3 protein: CSVGSDNEQFF
D gene: TRBD2; V gene: TRBV27; J gene: TRBJ2-7; clone size: many; CDR3 DNA: TGTGCCAGCAGAGTACGGGGGGGATCCTACGAGCAGTACTTC; CDR3 protein: CASRVRGGSYEQYF
D gene: TRBD2; V gene: TRBV27; J gene: TRBJ2-7; clone size: many; CDR3 DNA: TGTGCCAGCAGTCCCCACTGGACTAGCGGGGGTTACGAGCAGTACTTC; CDR3 protein: CASSPHWTSGGYEQYF
D gene: -; V gene: TRBV28; J gene: TRBJ2-1; clone size: many; CDR3 DNA: TGTGCCAGCAGTTCCAACTACGTAATAGGCAATGAGCAGTTCTTC; CDR3 protein: CASSSNYVIGNEQFF
D gene: -; V gene: TRBV29-1; J gene: TRBJ1-1; clone size: -; CDR3 DNA: TGCAGCGTTGAAGGATCGGGGGGGGGTATTGAAGCTTTCTTT; CDR3 protein: CSVEGSGGGIEAFF
D gene: -; V gene: TRBV7-2; J gene: TRBJ2-5; clone size: -; CDR3 DNA: TGTGCCAGCAGCCTTGGGACACAAAGGCAAGAGACCCAGTACTTC; CDR3 protein: CASSLGTQRQETQYF
D gene: -; V gene: TRBV7-9; J gene: TRBJ2-1; clone size: few; CDR3 DNA: TGTGCCAGCAGCTTAGGCTCCTACCCGCCCTACAATGAGCAGTTCTTC; CDR3 protein: CASSLGSYPPYNEQFF
D gene: -; V gene: TRBV29-1; J gene: TRBJ2-1; clone size: -; CDR3 DNA: TGCAGCGTTGCGCTCAGCTCCTACAATGAGCAGTTCTTC; CDR3 protein: CSVALSSYNEQFF
D gene: -; V gene: TRBV4-1; J gene: TRBJ1-1; clone size: many; CDR3 DNA: TGCGCCAGCAGCCCTTTTTTCCGGAGGGACACTGAAGCTTTCTTT; CDR3 protein: CASSPFFRRDTEAFF
D gene: -; V gene: TRBV29-1; J gene: TRBJ2-7; clone size: -; CDR3 DNA: TGCAGCGTTGAAGGGACCCGCGAGGGGTACGAGCAGTACTTC; CDR3 protein: CSVEGTREGYEQYF
D gene: -; V gene: TRBV12-3/TRBV12-4; J gene: TRBJ2-1; clone size: few; CDR3 DNA: TGTGCCAGCAGTCAAGGACAGAGTATCACGACGTTCTTC; CDR3 protein: CASSQGQSITTFF
D gene: -; V gene: TRBV29-1; J gene: TRBJ2-1; clone size: many; CDR3 DNA: TGCAGCGTCAACGGGGTCCCGGGTCAGAAATTTAACAATGAGCAGTTCTTC; CDR3 protein: CSVNGVPGQKFNNEQFF
D gene: -; V gene: TRBV18; J gene: TRBJ2-5; clone size: -; CDR3 DNA: TGTGCCAGCTCACCACTCCAGAGTGAAGAGACCCAGTACTTC; CDR3 protein: CASSPLQSEETQYF
D gene: -; V gene: TRBV11-1; J gene: TRBJ2-5; clone size: many; CDR3 DNA: TGTGCCAGCAGGAATTTAGGGGGTACAACCCAGTACTTC; CDR3 protein: CASRNLGGTTQYF
D gene: TRBD2; V gene: TRBV7-9; J gene: TRBJ2-1; clone size: few; CDR3 DNA: TGTGCCAGCAGCCCACCGGGACTAGCGAACAATGAGCAGTTCTTC; CDR3 protein: CASSPPGLANNEQFF
D gene: -; V gene: TRBV5-1; J gene: TRBJ2-2; clone size: many; CDR3 DNA: TGCGCCAGCAGCTTGGGTAGGGTCGGAACCGGGGAGCTGTTTTTT; CDR3 protein: CASSLGRVGTGELFF
D gene: -; V gene: TRBV6-2/TRBV6-3; J gene: TRBJ1-1; clone size: -; CDR3 DNA: TGTGCCAGCAGTTATTACCTGGACCAGGGGGAAGCTTTCTTT; CDR3 protein: CASSYYLDQGEAFF
D gene: -; V gene: TRBV20-1; J gene: TRBJ2-7; clone size: many; CDR3 DNA: TGCAGTGCTAGTAGAGCTGGGTGGGCCTACGAGCAGTACTTC; CDR3 protein: CSASRAGWAYEQYF
D gene: -; V gene: TRBV29-1; J gene: TRBJ2-3; clone size: many; CDR3 DNA: TGCAGCCTTGGCACAGATACGCAGTATTTT; CDR3 protein: CSLGTDTQYF
D gene: -; V gene: TRBV18; J gene: TRBJ1-6; clone size: many; CDR3 DNA: TGTGCCAGCTCACCTGCCCAGGGGATTTTTTTGAATTCACCCCTCCACTTT; CDR3 protein: CASSPAQGIFLNSPLHF
D gene: -; V gene: TRBV7-8; J gene: TRBJ2-1; clone size: -; CDR3 DNA: TGTGCCAGCAGCTTAGTGGACCAGTGCAATGAGCAGTTCTTC; CDR3 protein: CASSLVDQCNEQFF
D gene: TRBD2; V gene: TRBV20-1; J gene: TRBJ2-1; clone size: many; CDR3 DNA: TGCAGTGCTTTCGGGACTAGCGGGAGGAATGAGCAGTTCTTC; CDR3 protein: CSAFGTSGRNEQFF
D gene: TRBD2; V gene: TRBV20-1; J gene: TRBJ2-5; clone size: many; CDR3 DNA: TGCAGTGTTGGGAGGGACCAAGAGACCCAGTACTTC; CDR3 protein: CSVGRDQETQYF
D gene: TRBD1; V gene: TRBV28; J gene: TRBJ2-7; clone size: many; CDR3 DNA: TGTGCCAGCAGTTTTCGGGACAGGCCTGGGGAGCAGTACTTC; CDR3 protein: CASSFRDRPGEQYF
D gene: TRBD1; V gene: TRBV18; J gene: TRBJ1-2; clone size: many; CDR3 DNA: TGTGCCAGCTCACCACGGACAGGGTCGGACTATGGCTACACCTTC; CDR3 protein: CASSPRTGSDYGYTF
D gene: TRBD2; V gene: TRBV19; J gene: TRBJ2-1; clone size: -; CDR3 DNA: TGTGCCAGTAGTTCCACCGGGACTAGCGGGAGCGTTATCTACAATGAGCAGTTCTTC; CDR3 protein: CASSSTGTSGSVIYNEQFF
D gene: -; V gene: TRBV6-5; J gene: TRBJ2-7; clone size: few; CDR3 DNA: TGTGCCAGCAGTTTACAGGGGAGGGTTTACGAGCAGTACTTC; CDR3 protein: CASSLQGRVYEQYF
D gene: -; V gene: TRBV2; J gene: TRBJ1-2; clone size: many; CDR3 DNA: TGTGCCAGCAACGGCAGGGATATGGTATCGGGCGGCTACACCTTC; CDR3 protein: CASNGRDMVSGGYTF
D gene: TRBD2; V gene: TRBV28; J gene: TRBJ2-5; clone size: many; CDR3 DNA: TGTGCCAGCAGTGCCCCCGGGACTAGCGCCCAGAGGGACTTC; CDR3 protein: CASSAPGTSAQRDF
D gene: TRBD2; V gene: TRBV7-9; J gene: TRBJ2-7; clone size: -; CDR3 DNA: TGTGCCAGCAGCCATAAGACTAGCGGGGCTGCGATCGTGTACGAGCAGTACTTC; CDR3 protein: CASSHKTSGAAIVYEQYF
D gene: -; V gene: TRBV5-1; J gene: TRBJ1-1; clone size: -; CDR3 DNA: TGCGCCAGCAGCTTGGACGGAGGGAGTACTGAAGCTTTCTTT; CDR3 protein: CASSLDGGSTEAFF
D gene: TRBD2; V gene: TRBV29-1; J gene: TRBJ2-5; clone size: few; CDR3 DNA: TGCAGCGTTTCGGGACTAGCGGATGAGTCACAAGAGACCCAGTACTTC; CDR3 protein: CSVSGLADESQETQYF
D gene: TRBD2; V gene: TRBV19; J gene: TRBJ2-6; clone size: few; CDR3 DNA: TGTGCCAGTCTAGCGGGAGGGTCCCCTGGGGCCAACGTCCTGACTTTC; CDR3 protein: CASLAGGSPGANVLTF
D gene: -; V gene: TRBV28; J gene: TRBJ2-1; clone size: many; CDR3 DNA: TGTGCCAGCAGTTTTGAAGGACCCAACAATGAGCAGTTCTTC; CDR3 protein: CASSFEGPNNEQFF
D gene: -; V gene: TRBV4-3; J gene: TRBJ2-7; clone size: many; CDR3 DNA: TGCGCCAGCAGCCAAGAAGTACCGGACTACGAGCAGTACTTC; CDR3 protein: CASSQEVPDYEQYF
D gene: TRBD1; V gene: TRBV19; J gene: TRBJ1-2; clone size: few; CDR3 DNA: TGTGCCAGTAGTATGGGAGGACAGGGAAACTATGGCTACACCTTC; CDR3 protein: CASSMGGQGNYGYTF
D gene: -; V gene: TRBV4-3; J gene: TRBJ2-1; clone size: -; CDR3 DNA: TGCGCCAGCAGCCAGGTCCAAGGCAATGAGCAGTTCTTC; CDR3 protein: CASSQVQGNEQFF
D gene: TRBD2; V gene: TRBV20-1; J gene: TRBJ2-5; clone size: many; CDR3 DNA: TGCAGTGCTGACTCACTAGCGGGGGAGACCCAGTACTTC; CDR3 protein: CSADSLAGETQYF
D gene: -; V gene: TRBV7-2; J gene: TRBJ2-7; clone size: -; CDR3 DNA: TGTGCCAGCAGTCACCATCAGGGCTACGAGCAGTACTTC; CDR3 protein: CASSHHQGYEQYF
D gene: TRBD2; V gene: TRBV5-1; J gene: TRBJ2-3; clone size: -; CDR3 DNA: TGCGCCAGCAGCCCTCGGAGGGGAGCGGGAGCCCGCACAGATACGCAGTATTTT; CDR3 protein: CASSPRRGAGARTDTQYF
D gene: -; V gene: TRBV3-1; J gene: TRBJ2-7; clone size: many; CDR3 DNA: TGTGCCAGCAGCCAAGATCTTCCGCGGGGACAGTACTACGAGCAGTACTTC; CDR3 protein: CASSQDLPRGQYYEQYF
D gene: -; V gene: TRBV7-2; J gene: TRBJ2-7; clone size: many; CDR3 DNA: TGTGCCAGCAGCTCCCGGGGAGGGGGGGGGTCCCTCCTCTACGAGCAGTACTTC; CDR3 protein: CASSSRGGGGSLLYEQYF
D gene: TRBD2; V gene: TRBV6-2/TRBV6-3; J gene: TRBJ2-7; clone size: many; CDR3 DNA: TGTGCCAGCAGTTACTCGAAGGGACTAGCGGGATCCTCCTACGAGCAGTACTTC; CDR3 protein: CASSYSKGLAGSSYEQYF
D gene: -; V gene: TRBV12-3/TRBV12-4; J gene: TRBJ2-6; clone size: -; CDR3 DNA: TGTGCCAGCGGCGCCGCCATGTTCTGGACCGGGGCCAACGTCCTGACTTTC; CDR3 protein: CASGAAMFWTGANVLTF
D gene: -; V gene: TRBV5-5; J gene: TRBJ2-2; clone size: -; CDR3 DNA: TGTGCCAGCAGCTTTCGGGGAGCCGGGGAGCTGTTTTTT; CDR3 protein: CASSFRGAGELFF